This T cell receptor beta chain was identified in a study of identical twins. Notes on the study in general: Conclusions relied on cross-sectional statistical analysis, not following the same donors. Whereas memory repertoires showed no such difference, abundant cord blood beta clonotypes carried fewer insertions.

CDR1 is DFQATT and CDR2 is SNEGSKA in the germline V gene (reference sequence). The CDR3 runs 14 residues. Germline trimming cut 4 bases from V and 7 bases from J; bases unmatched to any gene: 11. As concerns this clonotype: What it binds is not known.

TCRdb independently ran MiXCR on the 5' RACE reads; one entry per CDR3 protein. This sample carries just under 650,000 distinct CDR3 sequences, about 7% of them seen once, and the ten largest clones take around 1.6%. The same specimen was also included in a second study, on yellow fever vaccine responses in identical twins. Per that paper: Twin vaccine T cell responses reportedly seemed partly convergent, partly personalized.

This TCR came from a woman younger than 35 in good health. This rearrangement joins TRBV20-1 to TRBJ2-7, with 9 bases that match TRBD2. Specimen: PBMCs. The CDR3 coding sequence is TGCAGTGCTAATCGGCGGGGGGGCCTGGGTGAGCAGTACGTC. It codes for CSANRRGGLGEQYV.